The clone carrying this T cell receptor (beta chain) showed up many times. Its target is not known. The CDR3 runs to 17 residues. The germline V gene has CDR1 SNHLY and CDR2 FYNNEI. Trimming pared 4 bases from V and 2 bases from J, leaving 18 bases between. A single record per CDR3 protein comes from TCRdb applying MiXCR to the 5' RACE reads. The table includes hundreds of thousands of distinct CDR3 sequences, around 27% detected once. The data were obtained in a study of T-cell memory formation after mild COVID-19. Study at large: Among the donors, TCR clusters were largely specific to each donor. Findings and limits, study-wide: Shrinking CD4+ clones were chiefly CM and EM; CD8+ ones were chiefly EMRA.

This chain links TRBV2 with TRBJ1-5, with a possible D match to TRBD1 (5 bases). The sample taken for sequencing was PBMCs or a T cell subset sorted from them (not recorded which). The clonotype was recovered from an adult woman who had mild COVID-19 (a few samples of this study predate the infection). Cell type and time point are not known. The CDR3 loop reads CASSASPAGVRNQPQHF. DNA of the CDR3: TGTGCCAGCAGTGCATCCCCTGCGGGGGTACGCAATCAGCCCCAGCATTTT.